Following are 19 T cell receptor beta chains from one sample sequenced in a study of T cells in women clearing cervical HPV infection. Assay used: immunoSEQ multiplex PCR; TCRdb lists only in-frame clones, some missing. Its clone listing holds fewer than 50,000 clones. The sequenced material came from blood buffy coat. The receptors were sampled from a woman aged 18-70 years with a cervical HPV16 infection that either progressed to CIN3+ or cleared (not recorded which).

In regard to this clone: Read coverage stops 3 residues before the CDR3 terminus; the germline J gene supplies the remainder. This chain connects TRBV7-3 to TRBJ1-1; D unresolved. Germline CDR1 reads SGHTA; CDR2 reads FQGTGA. The CDR3 contains 13 residues. V was pared by 5 bases and J by 2 bases, with 9 bases between. The CDR3 loop is CASSLTVNTEAFF. Incomplete CDR3 DNA: TGTGCCAGCAGCCTTACGGTTAACACTGAA.

Notes on this clone: The read ends 3 residues early relative to the CDR3; the germline J gene fills the gap. The rearrangement joins TRBV18 to TRBJ2-7; 9 nucleotides agree with TRBD1. The CDR3 is 16 residues long. The J segment lost 0 bases and the V segment lost 3 bases, leaving 6 bases of the junction unmatched. The V gene's germline CDR1 is KGHSH and CDR2 LQKENI. Partial CDR3 DNA: TGTGCCAGCTCACCCGGACAGGGGATGGTCTCCTACGAG. Translation: CASSPGQGMVSYE. The whole CDR3 protein reads CASSPGQGMVSYEQYF.

Points on this clone: With the read ending 3 residues before the CDR3 end, the germline J gene is used to fill in that end. The chain couples TRBV4-1 to TRBJ1-4; D might be TRBD1 (5 bases). This CDR3 has 14 residues. The germline V gene has CDR1 MGHRA and CDR2 YSYEKL. V was shortened by 0 bases and J by 3 bases, with 5 bases between the two germline ends. The CDR3 loop is CASSQDRANEKLFF. The part of the CDR3 DNA that was read is TGCGCCAGCAGCCAAGACAGGGCTAATGAAAAA.

A word on this clone: The read stops 3 residues short of the end of the CDR3; the missing end is completed from the germline J gene. The rearrangement uses TRBV5-1 and TRBJ1-5, with 7 bases that match TRBD1. With 4 bases clipped from V and 2 bases from J, the junction kept 3 bases outside the gene matches. Germline V lookup: CDR1 SGHRS, CDR2 YFSETQ. CDR3 length: 14 amino acids. This CDR3 is CASSPTGGNQPQHF. CDR3 DNA, as far as it was read: TGCGCCAGCAGCCCCACAGGGGGCAATCAGCCC.

On this clone itself: The CDR3 extends 3 residues past the end of the read, so its final part is completed from the germline J gene. The V gene is TRBV7-2, the J gene TRBJ2-5; tentatively, D is TRBD1 (5 bases). Germline V lookup: CDR1 SGHTA, CDR2 FQGNSA. V was pared by 2 bases and J by 5 bases, with 12 bases between. The CDR3 consists of 14 residues. This CDR3 is CASSLNSGLETQYF. Partial CDR3 DNA: TGTGCCAGCAGCTTAAATTCAGGGTTGGAGACC. Supplemented by reference TRBV7-2 and TRBJ2-5, the full variable domain reads GAGVSQSPSNKVTEKGKDVELRCDPISGHTALYWYRQSLGQGLEFLIYFQGNSAPDKSGLPSDRFSAERTGGSVSTLTIQRTQQEDSAVYLCASSLNSGLETQYFGPGTRLLVL.

A word on this clone: The read finishes 3 residues shy of the CDR3 end, and the germline J gene is used to complete it. The V call is TRBV10-2, the J call TRBJ2-2; TRBD2 aligns across 9 bases. The CDR3 extends over 17 amino acids. Unmatched junction bases numbered 8, after V lost 0 bases and J lost 6 bases. Germline V lookup: CDR1 WSHSY, CDR2 SAAADI. The DNA read from the CDR3 is TGCGCCAGCAGTGAGTCGAAACTAGCGGGTTCCGCCGGGGAG. Residues: CASSESKLAGSAGE. The CDR3 as a whole reads CASSESKLAGSAGELFF.

As regards this clone: The read stops 3 residues short of the end of the CDR3; the missing end is completed from the germline J gene. The chain carries TRBV30 and TRBJ2-6; D gene unclear. Between the trimmed V and J ends, which lost 3 bases and 1 base, there was a span of 4 bases. The CDR3 is 13 amino acids. From germline, CDR1 is GTSNPN and CDR2 SVGIG (reference sequence). The CDR3 loop is CAWRGSGANVLTF. The CDR3 DNA, read in part, is TGTGCCTGGAGAGGGTCTGGGGCCAACGTC.

Details on this clone: With the read ending 3 residues before the CDR3 end, the germline J gene is used to fill in that end. The chain uses TRBV20-1 and TRBJ2-7, with 8 bases fitting TRBD1. Per germline, CDR1 DFQATT and CDR2 SNEGSKA (reference sequence). V shed 3 bases and J 0 bases; nucleotides not matched to a gene: 4. CDR3 size: 14 residues. The DNA read from the CDR3 is TGCAGTGCTAGGGTGACAGGGGCCTCCTACGAG. The encoded protein is CSARVTGASYE. The entire CDR3 protein is CSARVTGASYEQYF.

About this clone: The read comes to an end 3 residues before the CDR3 does, leaving the germline J gene to fill in the end. V is TRBV2 and J is TRBJ2-7; a possible D gene is TRBD1 (5 bases). The CDR3 totals 14 residues. With 2 bases removed from V and 4 bases from J, the gap between germline ends came to 12 bases. Germline V gives CDR1 SNHLY, CDR2 FYNNEI. CDR3 sequence reads: CASSEQGSYYEQYF. The CDR3 DNA, read in part, is TGTGCCAGCAGTGAACAGGGCTCCTATTACGAG.

About this clone itself: The read halts 3 residues ahead of the CDR3 end, with the missing end drawn from the germline J gene. The chain is built from TRBV7-2 and TRBJ2-3; 7 bases fit TRBD2. The CDR3 is 13 amino acids. Germline assignment: CDR1 SGHTA and CDR2 FQGNSA. Trimming removed 6 bases from V and 2 bases from J; junction bases left unmatched: 2. The sequenced CDR3 bases are TGTGCCAGCAGGCTAGCGGCCACAGATACG. This gives the protein CASRLAATDT. The whole CDR3 sequence reads CASRLAATDTQYF.

CDR3 DNA, as far as it was read: TGTGCCAGCTCACCACCGTCACTAGCGGGACCAGGCCAAGAGACC. This encodes CASSPPSLAGPGQET. The CDR3 reads in full as CASSPPSLAGPGQETQYF. The chain has TRBV18 and TRBJ2-5, with 10 bases fitting TRBD2. The sequenced fragment ends 3 residues before the CDR3 boundary, so the rest is inferred from the germline J gene. The CDR3 has 18 amino acids. The trim removed 0 bases at V and 1 base at J, leaving 8 bases unmatched. Germline V gene lookup returns CDR1 KGHSH and CDR2 LQKENI.

As regards this clone: The read ends 3 residues shy of where the CDR3 ends; the end is completed using the germline J gene. The chain is built from TRBV30 and TRBJ2-3; D gene ambiguous. The length of the CDR3 is 10 residues. The V end lost 4 bases, the J end lost 5 bases, and 4 bases lay between the germline ends. Germline V CDR1 and CDR2: GTSNPN, SVGIG (reference sequence). Incomplete CDR3 DNA: TGTGCCTGGAAGGTAGATACG. Amino acids: CAWKVDT. The full CDR3 sequence reads CAWKVDTQYF.

As regards this clone: The read falls 3 residues short of the CDR3 end, and the missing part is taken from the germline J gene. The rearrangement joins TRBV29-1 to TRBJ2-1; 7 bases align to TRBD1. CDR1 is SQVTM and CDR2 is ANQGSEA in the germline V gene. The J segment lost 6 bases and the V segment lost 3 bases, leaving 5 bases of the junction unmatched. The CDR3 has 13 residues. The CDR3: CSVDRDSVNEQFF. Partial CDR3 DNA: TGCAGCGTTGACCGGGACAGCGTCAATGAG.

About this clone itself: The CDR3 goes on 3 residues after the read ends, and that part is filled in from the germline J gene. The J gene is TRBJ1-2, the V gene TRBV18; the D is unclear. The CDR3 sequence is 13 residues long. Germline V CDR1 and CDR2: KGHSH, LQKENI. CDR3 sequence: CASSPKGSYDYTF. The CDR3 DNA, read in part, is TGTGCCAGCTCACCAAAAGGGTCCTACGAC.

Of note for this clone: Read coverage stops 3 residues before the CDR3 terminus; the germline J gene supplies the remainder. J is TRBJ2-7 and V is TRBV7-3; 7 bases agree with TRBD1. V shed 5 bases and J 0 bases; nucleotides not matched to a gene: 7. This CDR3 has 15 residues. Germline values: CDR1 SGHTA, CDR2 FQGTGA. The covered CDR3 bases are TGTGCCAGCAGCAGAGGGGGCGCAGGCTCCTACGAG. This gives the protein CASSRGGAGSYE. The whole CDR3 region reads CASSRGGAGSYEQYF.

About this clone itself: The read ends 3 residues before the CDR3 terminus; that terminus is restored from the germline J gene. This chain uses TRBV19 with TRBJ1-5, with D perhaps matching TRBD1 (5 bases). The germline CDR1 and CDR2 sequences are LNHDA and SQIVND (reference sequence). The CDR3 loop spans 14 amino acids. The V end lost 6 bases, the J end lost 5 bases, and 14 bases lay between the germline ends. The sequenced CDR3 bases are TGTGCCAGTAGGAGGCCGGGGGGTGATCAGCCC. Its protein is CASRRPGGDQP. The whole CDR3 sequence is CASRRPGGDQPQHF. Supplemented by reference TRBV19 and TRBJ1-5, the full variable domain reads DGGITQSPKYLFRKEGQNVTLSCEQNLNHDAMYWYRQDPGQGLRLIYYSQIVNDFQKGDIAEGYSVSREKKESFPLTVTSAQKNPTAFYLCASRRPGGDQPQHFGDGTRLSIL.

The sequenced CDR3 bases are TGTGCCAGCAGCTTTATCTACGAG. It translates to CASSFIYE. The whole CDR3 protein is CASSFIYEAFF. The rearrangement uses TRBV7-2 and TRBJ1-1; unclear D gene. The sequence runs out 3 residues before the end of the CDR3; the remainder is reconstructed from the germline J gene. The CDR3 is made up of 11 amino acids. Per germline, CDR1 SGHTA and CDR2 FQGNSA.

Partial CDR3 DNA: TGTGCCAGTAGACCCGGTGCGGCAGGGAATCAGCCC. This sequence encodes CASRPGAAGNQP. The whole CDR3 sequence is CASRPGAAGNQPQHF. The chain employs TRBV19 and TRBJ1-5; a weak D match, TRBD1 (5 bases). The sequenced fragment ends 3 residues before the CDR3 boundary, so the rest is inferred from the germline J gene. The CDR3 length is 15 residues. V was clipped by 6 bases and J by 4 bases, with 16 bases between them. Germline CDR1 reads LNHDA; CDR2 reads SQIVND (reference sequence).

Remarks on this clone: The CDR3 end lies 3 residues beyond the end of the read and is filled in from the germline J gene. This chain connects TRBV20-1 to TRBJ1-2, with 7 bases matching TRBD1. V dropped 2 bases and J dropped 7; count of bases not matched to a gene: 10. The CDR3 consists of 14 residues. Germline V gene data show CDR1 as DFQATT and CDR2 as SNEGSKA (reference sequence). The CDR3 spells CSARLTGVQSGYTF. The CDR3 DNA, read in part, is TGCAGTGCTAGATTAACAGGGGTGCAGAGTGGC.